This T cell receptor (beta chain) was sequenced for a study of CD8 T cells in ankylosing spondylitis. With 4 bases removed from V and 2 bases from J, the gap between germline ends came to 7 bases. Germline CDR1 and CDR2: MNHEY and SMNVEV (reference sequence). This CDR3 is 13 amino acids long. Scientists made TCR beta libraries using quantitative 5'-RACE with molecular barcodes. TCRdb fed the 5' RACE reads into MiXCR, producing one record per CDR3 protein. Among hundreds of thousands of distinct CDR3 sequences listed, roughly 32% were seen once. Of note for this clonotype: Its antigen is not identified.

Study-level points and caveats: It appeared that ankylosing spondylitis blood was characterized by a TCR beta motif of seven or eight highly homologous variants. Earlier reports found some motif variants in synovial fluid and blood in reactive arthritis. Researchers report that disease-linked clones proved CD8+ and relatively rare in peripheral blood.

The chain joins TRBV27 to TRBJ2-3, with D tentatively TRBD2 (5 bases). This receptor was identified in a male donor with ankylosing spondylitis or in good health (not recorded which). Sequenced sample: blood, either unsorted or a sorted T cell fraction (not recorded which). The CDR3 loop is CASSWTYTDTQYF. The CDR3 DNA reads as TGTGCCAGCAGTTGGACTTACACAGATACGCAGTATTTT.